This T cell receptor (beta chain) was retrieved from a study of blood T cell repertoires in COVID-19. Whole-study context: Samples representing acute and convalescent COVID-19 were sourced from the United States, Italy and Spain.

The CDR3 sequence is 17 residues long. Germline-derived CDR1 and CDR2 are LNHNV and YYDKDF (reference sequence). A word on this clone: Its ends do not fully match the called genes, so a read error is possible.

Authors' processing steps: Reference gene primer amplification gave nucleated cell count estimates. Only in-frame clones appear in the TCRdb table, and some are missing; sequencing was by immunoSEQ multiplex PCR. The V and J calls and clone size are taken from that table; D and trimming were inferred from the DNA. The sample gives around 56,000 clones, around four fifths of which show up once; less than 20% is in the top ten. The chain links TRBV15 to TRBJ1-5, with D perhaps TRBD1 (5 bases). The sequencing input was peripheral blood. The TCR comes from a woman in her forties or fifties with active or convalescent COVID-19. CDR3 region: CATRRGIGRDSNQPQHF. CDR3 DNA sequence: TGTGCCACCAGGAGAGGTATTGGCAGGGATAGCAATCAGCCCCAGCATTTT.